These T cell receptor beta chains were read from a single sample in a study of blood T cell repertoires in COVID-19. Data came from immunoSEQ multiplex PCR; TCRdb stores just in-frame clones and leaves some out. The profile covers 70,000 or so clones, with 79% appearing a single time and approximately 15% taken by the ten largest. The sequenced sample was peripheral blood. The receptors were sampled from a man aged 55 to 70 with acute or convalescent COVID-19. Both conserved end residues are trimmed from each CDR3.

J,V,CDR3
TRBJ1-1,TRBV5-4,ASFPTGGLNTEAF
TRBJ1-4,TRBV5-4,ASSSTGLAEKLF
TRBJ1-3,TRBV6-5,ASSYGANSGNTIY
TRBJ2-7,TRBV28,ASRSPSGQNTKLYEQY
TRBJ2-7,TRBV7-2,ASSSRRQVAEQY
TRBJ2-3,TRBV7-3,ASTRGGGSTDTQY
TRBJ2-1,TRBV7-8,ASSLDELLAGYSYNEQF
TRBJ1-2,TRBV9,ASSDRDGGAGYT
TRBJ1-2,TRBV4-2,ASSQGGRSTGIYGYT
TRBJ1-4,TRBV6-4,ASSDTELPGQVCEKLF
TRBJ1-5,TRBV29-1,SVGTGNRDQPQH
TRBJ2-7,TRBV2,ASRDYRDEQY
TRBJ2-7,TRBV11-2,ASSLNYEQY
TRBJ1-1,TRBV5-1,ASSLLRGNTEAF
TRBJ1-2,TRBV7-2,ASSSYRVYGYT
TRBJ1-3,TRBV7-6,ASSPRGLSSGNTIY
TRBJ1-5,TRBV25-1,ASSPAGQQPQH
TRBJ2-3,TRBV7-6,ASSLVSGGDTQY
TRBJ1-5,TRBV7-2,ASSLVQESQPQH
TRBJ2-6,TRBV19,ASSYRFSGANVLT
TRBJ2-6,TRBV11-3,ASSKGQHSGANVLT
TRBJ2-5,TRBV5-8,ATAERGYQETQY
TRBJ2-7,TRBV13,ASSDGQGWYEQY
TRBJ2-7,TRBV13,ASQEKGSGYEQY
TRBJ2-1,TRBV5-1,ASSLSGGDVNEQF
TRBJ2-1,TRBV6-5,ASSIRQGAGEQF
TRBJ1-4,TRBV11-3,ASSRDSNEKLF
TRBJ2-2,TRBV4-1,ASSQVGTGRNTGELF
TRBJ2-2,TRBV6-2/TRBV6-3,ASSYFGGAGELF
TRBJ2-7,TRBV27,ASSLSMASQHEQY
TRBJ2-2,TRBV24-1,ATSIHQGAVGTGELF
TRBJ1-2,TRBV3-1/TRBV3-2,ASSHLSTEGGYT
TRBJ1-2,TRBV19,ASNTRDRGGYGYT